These 32 T cell receptor beta chains share one sample of origin, sequenced in a study of tumor and adjacent non-tumor tissue in lung cancer. No cell sorting was done before RNA was extracted from the tissue. A modified ARM-PCR protocol with three rounds of nested PCR amplified TCRbeta. TCRdb recomputed calls from the multiplex PCR reads with MiXCR, one row per CDR3 protein. This sample has about 200,000 distinct CDR3 sequences, with about 76% found just once. The specimen sequenced was lung tumor tissue. The receptors here all came from a man in his sixties with non-small cell lung cancer.

Concerning this clonotype: An end of the junction does not agree with germline; a read error may underlie this. This chain links TRBV6-5 with TRBJ1-1; weak D call: TRBD1 (5 bases). This CDR3 is built from 14 residues. Germline V CDR1 and CDR2: MNHEY, SVGAGI. In nucleotides, the CDR3 is TGTACCAGCAGTAAGGGACCCAGCCGCACTGAAGCTTTCTTT. Translated, it gives CTSSKGPSRTEAFF.

V gene TRBV29-1 combines with J gene TRBJ2-2; D is uncertain. V was cut by 3 bases and J by 4 bases, with 12 bases left in between. Germline CDR1 reads SQVTM; CDR2 reads ANQGSEA. The CDR3 loop spans 14 amino acids. CDR3 bases: TGCAGCGTTGACGGCCAGAGAATCACCGGGGAGCTGTTTTTT. Its protein is CSVDGQRITGELFF.

This clonotype was detected once. A read error is likely, as this CDR3 ends without the conserved phenylalanine or tryptophan. Because the CDR3's place on the DNA is in doubt, the DNA is left out and the CDR3 is given as listed by TCRdb. The chain is built from TRBV4-2 and TRBJ1-2. The CDR3 has 14 amino acids, counting both end residues. Germline CDR1 is LGHNA and CDR2 is YNFKEQ. CDR3 residues: CASSLFMENYGYIS.

About this clonotype: Since the CDR3 does not end with the conserved phenylalanine or tryptophan, this likely comes from a read error. V gene TRBV6-2 or TRBV6-3 combines with J gene TRBJ2-7; D gene unclear. Germline loops: CDR1 MNHEY, CDR2 SVGEGT. Trimming cost V 6 bases and J 1 base, with 7 bases left between them. The CDR3 extends over 12 amino acids. The CDR3, as DNA: TGTGCCAGCAGCCTGATATCCTACGAGCAGTACTTA. It codes for CASSLISYEQYL.

This clonotype was counted between two and nine times. A much larger clonotype is one base distant, so this may be a read error. CDR3 DNA sequence: TGTACCAGCAGCGAACGACTAGCAGATACGCAGTATTTT. It specifies CTSSERLADTQYF. This chain joins TRBV11-3 and TRBJ2-3; tentatively, D is TRBD2 (6 bases). Germline V lookup: CDR1 SGHNT, CDR2 YENEEA. The CDR3 has 13 residues.

On this clonotype itself: This CDR3 fails to terminate in the conserved phenylalanine or tryptophan, so it likely reflects a read error. The J gene is TRBJ2-5, the V gene TRBV10-1, with D maybe TRBD1 (5 bases). The CDR3 loop spans 15 amino acids. With 10 bases removed from V and 2 bases from J, the gap between germline ends came to 20 bases. CDR1 WNHNN and CDR2 SYGVQD come from the germline V gene (reference sequence). The CDR3 sequence is CANRGRKGNQETQYL. The CDR3 DNA sequence: TGCGCCAACAGAGGCAGGAAGGGGAATCAAGAGACCCAGTACTTA.

As for this clonotype: A much larger clonotype is one base distant, so this may be a read error. The J gene is TRBJ1-1, the V gene TRBV29-1; tentative D call: TRBD1 (5 bases). V lost 5 bases and J lost 0, with 19 bases in between. Germline V gene data show CDR1 as SQVTM and CDR2 as ANQGSEA. The CDR3 spans 16 residues. CDR3 region: CSVLGGVGGVNTEAFF. CDR3 nucleotides: TGCAGCGTTCTCGGTGGTGTGGGGGGGGTGAACACTGAAGCTTTCTTT.

Concerning this clonotype: The junction differs from germline at one of its ends, possibly a read error. This chain links TRBV5-1 with TRBJ1-2, with a tentative D call TRBD1 (5 bases). This CDR3 region has 16 residues. The germline CDR1 and CDR2 sequences are SGHRS and YFSETQ. CDR3: CASSRLLIGANYDYTF. The CDR3 nucleotides are TGCGCCAGCAGCCGGCTTCTCATCGGGGCTAACTATGACTACACCTTC.

This clonotype has only a few counts. The chain couples TRBV20-1 to TRBJ2-1; D ambiguous. Looked up from germline, CDR1 is DFQATT and CDR2 is SNEGSKA (reference sequence). The CDR3 sequence is 12 residues long. The V gene lost 6 bases and the J gene lost 3 bases, with 9 bases spanning the gap. The CDR3 spells CSAFQDYNEQFF. DNA of the CDR3: TGCAGTGCCTTCCAGGACTACAATGAGCAGTTCTTC.

This clonotype was detected ten times or more. The rearrangement joins TRBV20-1 to TRBJ1-5; TRBD1 is a possible D gene (5 bases). With 0 bases removed from V and 4 bases from J, the gap between germline ends came to 13 bases. The CDR3 length is 15 residues. From germline, CDR1 is DFQATT and CDR2 SNEGSKA (reference sequence). CDR3 coding DNA: TGCAGTGCTAGAGAAGTCGGGGGAGCAAATCAGCCCCAGCATTTT. Amino acids: CSAREVGGANQPQHF.

The rearrangement joins TRBV5-1 to TRBJ2-7; TRBD2 matches at 8 bases. V shed 4 bases, J shed 4 bases, and the junction held 7 bases outside the gene matches. There are 14 residues in the CDR3. Germline V gene lookup returns CDR1 SGHRS and CDR2 YFSETQ. The DNA of the CDR3 is TGCGCCAGCAGCCCGACTAGCGAGCCTTACGAGCAGTACTTC. It codes for CASSPTSEPYEQYF.

Comment on this clonotype: One junction end does not reproduce the germline sequence, and a read error may be involved. The chain combines TRBV4-1 with TRBJ2-7; D might be TRBD2 (6 bases). CDR1 and CDR2 (germline): MGHRA, YSYEKL. The CDR3 length is 15 residues. CDR3 sequence: CATSQEWRGSYEHYF. In nucleotides, the CDR3 is TGCGCCACCAGCCAAGAATGGCGGGGCTCATACGAGCATTACTTC.

Notes on this clonotype: At one boundary the junction diverges from the germline segment, which might be a read error. The CDR3 bases are TGTGCCATCAGATCTGCATTTTACAATGAGCAGCTCTTC. Protein sequence: CAIRSAFYNEQLF. The chain links TRBV11-2 to TRBJ2-1; D call uncertain. The CDR3 length is 13 residues. Germline values: CDR1 SGHAT, CDR2 FQNNGV.

As concerns this clonotype: The conserved closing phenylalanine or tryptophan is absent in this CDR3, likely reflecting a read error. CDR3 sequence: CSATDFEISAYSEQFL. As DNA, the CDR3 is TGCAGTGCTACAGATTTTGAGATTAGCGCTTACAGTGAGCAGTTCTTA. The chain combines TRBV20-1 with TRBJ2-1, with D possibly being TRBD2 (5 bases). The CDR3 runs to 16 residues. CDR1 DFQATT and CDR2 SNEGSKA come from the germline V gene (reference sequence).

The J gene is TRBJ1-1, the V gene TRBV6-1; TRBD1 might be the D (6 bases). The CDR3 covers 14 residues. CDR1 is MNHNS and CDR2 is SASEGT in the germline V gene. CDR3 nucleotide sequence: TGTGACATCAGGTCGGGACATCTAAACACTGAAGCTTTCTTT. It is translated as CDIRSGHLNTEAFF.

Comment on this clonotype: Mismatch with germline at one junction end may stem from a read error. V usage is TRBV4-3 and J usage is TRBJ2-6; D perhaps matches TRBD2 (5 bases). CDR1 and CDR2 (germline): LGHNA, YSLEER. CDR3 length: 18 amino acids. CDR3 nucleotides: TGTGCCAGCGGCCAAACGAATACCAAGAGTTCTGGGGCCAACGTCCTGACTTTC. It yields the protein CASGQTNTKSSGANVLTF.

A remark on this clonotype: The CDR3 end shows no conserved phenylalanine or tryptophan, and so a read error is likely. CDR3 protein: CSARDSEGYGYTS. The DNA of the CDR3 is TGCAGTGCTAGAGACTCTGAGGGGTATGGCTACACCTCC. The chain is built from TRBV20-1 and TRBJ1-2; a possible D gene is TRBD1 (5 bases). Between the trimmed V and J ends, which lost 0 bases and 5 bases, there was a span of 10 bases. This CDR3 is built from 13 residues. Germline CDR1 reads DFQATT; CDR2 reads SNEGSKA (reference sequence).

As concerns this clonotype: At one end the junction does not follow the germline gene, possibly because of a read error. The chain recombines TRBV6-2 or TRBV6-3 with TRBJ2-2; D perhaps matches TRBD2 (5 bases). Germline CDR1 reads MNHEY; CDR2 reads SVGEGT. This CDR3 is 14 amino acids long. CDR3 sequence (DNA): TGTACCAGCATGGGTCATCGAAACACCGGGGATCTGTTTTTT. It translates to CTSMGHRNTGDLFF.

V usage is TRBV6-5 and J usage is TRBJ1-6, with D hard to call. Trimming took off 1 base at V and 4 bases at J, with 14 bases between the two ends. Germline V gene data show CDR1 as MNHEY and CDR2 as SVGAGI. This CDR3 spans 17 amino acids. Written as DNA, the CDR3 is TGTGCCAGCAGTTACTTTGACATCTTACATTATAATTCACCCCTCCACTTT. This codes for CASSYFDILHYNSPLHF.

Comment on this clonotype: One end of the junction fails to match germline, which may point to a read error. The CDR3 coding sequence is TGCAGTGCTAGCGAATTGAGCTCCTGTAATTCGCCCCTCCACTTT. It codes for CSASELSSCNSPLHF. The chain is built from TRBV20-1 and TRBJ1-6; no clear D gene. This CDR3 spans 15 amino acids. Germline CDR1 DFQATT, CDR2 SNEGSKA (reference sequence).

The chain employs TRBV5-1 and TRBJ2-7, with D perhaps given as TRBD1 or TRBD2 (5 bases each). The germline gives CDR1 SGHRS, CDR2 YFSETQ. The V and J ends lost 4 bases and 0 bases respectively, with 14 bases between them. This CDR3 is built from 15 residues. The CDR3 nucleotides are TGCGCCAGCAGCCCTCGGGGCGGTTACTCCTACGAGCAGTACTTC. Its translation: CASSPRGGYSYEQYF. Supplemented by reference TRBV5-1 and TRBJ2-7, the full variable domain reads KAGVTQTPRYLIKTRGQQVTLSCSPISGHRSVSWYQQTPGQGLQFLFEYFSETQRNKGNFPGRFSGRQFSNSRSEMNVSTLELGDSALYLCASSPRGGYSYEQYFGPGTRLTVT.

With regard to this clonotype: A much larger clonotype is one base distant, so this may be a read error. The V gene is TRBV6-2 or TRBV6-3, the J gene TRBJ2-7, with TRBD2 identical over 7 bases. The CDR3 sequence is 13 residues long. The germline gives CDR1 MNHEY, CDR2 SVGEGT. CDR3 in DNA: TGTGTCATTAAGCGGGGAAACTACTACGAGCAGTACTTC. Protein: CVIKRGNYYEQYF.

As concerns this clonotype: A junction end diverges from the germline sequence, so it may reflect a read error. The chain carries TRBV5-6 and TRBJ1-5; perhaps TRBD1 as D (6 bases). The germline V gene encodes CDR1 SGHDT and CDR2 YYEEEE. The CDR3 spans 14 residues. Here the CDR3 DNA reads TGTGTCAGCAGCCTGGGGGGGCTCAATCAGCCCCAGCATTTT. Amino acids: CVSSLGGLNQPQHF.

The chain carries TRBV29-1 and TRBJ2-7, with 8 bases lining up with TRBD1. CDR3 length: 14 amino acids. Germline lookup yields CDR1 SQVTM and CDR2 ANQGSEA. After removal of 8 bases from V and 8 bases from J, the junction contained 17 bases not matched to a gene. This chain's CDR3 is CSTKRDRPSTQQYF. For the CDR3, the DNA is TGCAGCACAAAAAGGGACAGGCCGTCGACGCAGCAGTACTTC.

Regarding this clonotype: The CDR3 does not end in the conserved phenylalanine or tryptophan, so this is likely a read error. CDR3 DNA sequence: TGTGCCAGCAGCTTAAGCCGACCAGGAGGGGATACGCAGTATGTT. Its translation: CASSLSRPGGDTQYV. The V gene is TRBV7-9, the J gene TRBJ2-3; tentatively, D is TRBD2 (6 bases). Looked up from germline, CDR1 is SEHNR and CDR2 is FQNEAQ (reference sequence). The CDR3 consists of 15 residues. V was shortened by 2 bases and J by 6 bases, with 15 bases between the two germline ends.

Turning to this clonotype: This may come from a read error, since a much larger clone is one base off. The J gene is TRBJ1-4, the V gene TRBV6-5, with 7 bases that match TRBD1. CDR1 MNHEY and CDR2 SVGAGI come from the germline V gene. V shed 7 bases and J 8 bases; nucleotides not matched to a gene: 13. CDR3 length equals 15 residues. The CDR3 sequence is CASTQRGGGPEKLFF. For the CDR3, the DNA is TGTGCCAGCACCCAGAGAGGGGGCGGTCCAGAAAAACTGTTTTTT.

On this clonotype itself: Given a much more abundant clone one base away, this may be a read error. The chain couples TRBV20-1 to TRBJ2-3; the match to TRBD1 covers 10 bases. Germline CDR1 and CDR2: DFQATT and SNEGSKA (reference sequence). V gave up 1 base and J gave up 7 bases; unmatched junction bases: 11. The CDR3 totals 16 residues. CDR3 amino acids: CSARGGTGAWAHTQYF. CDR3 nucleotide sequence: TGCAGTGCTAGAGGAGGGACAGGGGCTTGGGCACATACGCAGTATTTT.

Turning to this clonotype: Compared with germline, one end of the junction differs, possibly owing to a read error. The J gene is TRBJ1-5, the V gene TRBV12-3 or TRBV12-4, with 7 bases fitting TRBD1. This CDR3 has 14 amino acids. CDR3 amino acids: CASSLEGARQLQHF. CDR3 nucleotide sequence: TGTGCCAGCAGTTTAGAGGGGGCGAGGCAGCTCCAGCATTTT.

About this clonotype: Since no conserved phenylalanine or tryptophan closes the CDR3, a read error is the likely cause. The chain couples TRBV6-1 to TRBJ1-1, with D maybe TRBD1 (5 bases). Germline V gene data show CDR1 as MNHNS and CDR2 as SASEGT. CDR3 length equals 14 residues. V dropped 8 bases and J dropped 3 bases, with 16 bases sitting between them. The CDR3 region is CASLTWGGYTEAFI. The CDR3 nucleotides are TGTGCCAGCCTTACATGGGGCGGGTACACTGAAGCTTTCATT.

CDR3 bases: TGCAGAGCTTCGACAGGTCCATCCTACGAGCAGTACTTC. Translating it yields CRASTGPSYEQYF. The chain carries TRBV20-1 and TRBJ2-7; weak D call: TRBD1 (6 bases). The CDR3 totals 13 residues. Looked up from germline, CDR1 is DFQATT and CDR2 is SNEGSKA (reference sequence).

This clonotype was seen just once. A read error may account for a junction end that differs from germline. This chain links TRBV11-3 with TRBJ1-2; no clear D gene. In germline, CDR1 is SGHNT, CDR2 YENEEA. The CDR3 is 16 residues long. The CDR3: CASGPGQAASNYDYTF. CDR3 sequence (DNA): TGTGCCAGCGGCCCCGGGCAGGCCGCATCTAACTATGACTACACCTTC.

As regards this clonotype: The junction shows a germline mismatch at one end, possibly a read error. The chain has TRBV7-9 and TRBJ2-1; possible D gene TRBD2, 6 bases. This CDR3 comprises 14 residues. Per the germline V gene, CDR1 is SEHNR and CDR2 is FQNEAQ (reference sequence). CDR3 coding DNA: TGTGCCAACAGCTTAGGCCTCGGGGGAAATGAGCAGTTCTTC. It specifies CANSLGLGGNEQFF.